These 3 T cell receptor beta chains came from one sample sequenced in a study of blood T cells in healthy people across ages. It was with a sample-barcoded 5' primer and a J-beta primer mix that a second PCR of roughly 7 to 12 cycles was run. A single record per CDR3 protein comes from TCRdb applying MiXCR to the 5' RACE reads. This repertoire shows 710,000 or so distinct CDR3 sequences, about a fifth found once; its top ten account for about 20%. What was sequenced was blood. The receptors shown here come from a man between 65 and 85 years old in good health.

J is TRBJ2-3 and V is TRBV5-1; D possibly corresponds to TRBD2 (5 bases). From germline, CDR1 is SGHRS and CDR2 YFSETQ. V was trimmed by 4 bases and J by 5 bases, leaving 17 bases between them. The CDR3 is 15 amino acids. CDR3 sequence (DNA): TGCGCCAGCAGCCTCCCCGCCGGGGATGGAGATACGCAGTATTTT. This encodes CASSLPAGDGDTQYF.

Only a few counts were recorded for this clonotype. This chain joins TRBV12-3 or TRBV12-4 and TRBJ1-4, with TRBD1 identical over 8 bases. V lost 8 bases, J lost 7 bases, and 6 bases stayed unmatched. CDR3 length equals 13 residues. The CDR3 region has the DNA TGTGCCAGCCGAACAGGGGGTATTGAAAAACTGTTTTTT. Amino acids: CASRTGGIEKLFF.

V gene TRBV20-1 combines with J gene TRBJ2-3; D uncertain. CDR1 and CDR2 (germline): DFQATT, SNEGSKA (reference sequence). This CDR3 comprises 15 residues. With 2 bases removed from V and 2 bases from J, the gap between germline ends came to 14 bases. CDR3 amino acids: CSARRPLGNTDTQYF. The CDR3 bases are TGCAGTGCTAGACGCCCCCTAGGAAACACAGATACGCAGTATTTT.